This T cell receptor beta chain was sequenced in a study of cytomegalovirus exposure and HLA in healthy donors. Study findings and constraints: Cytomegalovirus association was listed for about 180 TCR beta chains. TCR beta V- and J-gene trimming, according to a later analysis, was linked to a missense DCLRE1C variant.

V was shortened by 3 bases and J by 5 bases, with 13 bases between the two germline ends. This CDR3 has 14 residues. Germline V gene lookup returns CDR1 LNHNV and CDR2 YYDKDF (reference sequence). Of note for this clone: The antigen is not known.

It was with 60 Vbeta and 13 Jbeta primers that the PCR ran. Original processing methods: Unique TCR beta chains numbered approximately 76 million in a later analysis, with around 10 million shared. TCRdb's copy holds only in-frame clones and misses some; the assay was immunoSEQ multiplex PCR. V and J calls and clone size are as listed in that table; D and trimming were resolved from the DNA. The sample gives roughly 150,000 clones, around 84% of which show up once; 2% to 3% is in the top ten. The rearrangement uses TRBV15 and TRBJ1-2; maybe TRBD1 (6 bases). The sample was PBMCs. The sequence came from a boy younger than 10 in good health and CMV-seronegative. Here the CDR3 reads CATSSSGRGYGYTF. CDR3 coding DNA: TGTGCCACCAGCAGCTCCGGAAGGGGGTATGGCTACACCTTC. The full variable domain, completed using reference TRBV15 and TRBJ1-2, is DAMVIQNPRYQVTQFGKPVTLSCSQTLNHNVMYWYQQKSSQAPKLLFHYYDKDFNNEADTPDNFQSRRPNTSFCFLDIRSPGLGDTAMYLCATSSSGRGYGYTFGSGTRLTVV.